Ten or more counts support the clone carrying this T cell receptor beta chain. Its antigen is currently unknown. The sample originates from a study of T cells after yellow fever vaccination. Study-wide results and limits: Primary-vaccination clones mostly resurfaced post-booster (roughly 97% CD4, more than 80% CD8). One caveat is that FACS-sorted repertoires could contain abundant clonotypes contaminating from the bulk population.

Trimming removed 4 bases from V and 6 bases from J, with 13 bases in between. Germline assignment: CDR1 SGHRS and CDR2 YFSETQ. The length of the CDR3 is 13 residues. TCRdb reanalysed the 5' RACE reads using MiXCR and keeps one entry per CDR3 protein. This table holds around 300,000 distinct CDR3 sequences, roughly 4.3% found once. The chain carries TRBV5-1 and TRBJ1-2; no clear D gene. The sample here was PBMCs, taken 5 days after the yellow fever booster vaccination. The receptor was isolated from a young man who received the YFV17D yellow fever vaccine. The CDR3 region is CASSPERADGYTF. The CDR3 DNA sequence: TGCGCCAGCAGCCCTGAAAGGGCGGATGGCTACACCTTC.